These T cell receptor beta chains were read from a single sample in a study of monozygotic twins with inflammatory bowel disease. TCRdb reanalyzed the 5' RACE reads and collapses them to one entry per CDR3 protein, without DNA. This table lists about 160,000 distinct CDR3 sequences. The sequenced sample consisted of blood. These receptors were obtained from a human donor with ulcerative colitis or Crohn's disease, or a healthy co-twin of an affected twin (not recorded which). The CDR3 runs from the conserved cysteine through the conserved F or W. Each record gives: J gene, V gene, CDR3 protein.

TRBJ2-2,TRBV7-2,CASSLKSGFTGELFF
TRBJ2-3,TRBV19,CASSIQVTSTDTQYF
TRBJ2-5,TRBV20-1,CSARENSGSVQETQYF
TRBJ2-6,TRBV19,CASSIVRAGANVLTF
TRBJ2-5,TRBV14,CASSQLGGSNQETQYF
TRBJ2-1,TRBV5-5,CASSLEASGMWNEQFF
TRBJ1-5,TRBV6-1,CASSEGVGQPQHF
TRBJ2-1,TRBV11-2,CASRLELGLVDEQFF
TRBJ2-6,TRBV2,CASSETGANVLTF
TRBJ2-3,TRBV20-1,CSARDPRLADTQYF
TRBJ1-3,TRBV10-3,CAIKEGVAGNTIYF
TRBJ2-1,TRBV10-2,CASRVREGSYNEQFF
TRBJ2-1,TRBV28,CASSFPGNRTSEDNEQFF
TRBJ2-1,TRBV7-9,CASSAGLGSYNEQFF
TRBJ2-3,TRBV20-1,CRATLTSLGRDTQYF
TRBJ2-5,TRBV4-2,CASSQEGLAGGSQETQYF
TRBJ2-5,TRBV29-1,CSVKTSQETQYF
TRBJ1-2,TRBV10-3,CAISETRDVPGYTF
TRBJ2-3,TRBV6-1,CASTRRLAGGPSTQYF
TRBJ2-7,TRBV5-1,CASSYGLAFSYEQYF
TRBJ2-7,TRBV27,CASRYRGVYVQYF
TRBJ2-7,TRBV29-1,CSSGSPGEQYF
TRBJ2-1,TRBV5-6,CASSFTGGPRDEQFF
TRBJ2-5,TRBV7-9,CASSFGGRETQYF
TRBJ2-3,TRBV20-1,CSANGREGLGDTQYF
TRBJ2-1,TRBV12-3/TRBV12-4,CASSSGTRSNEQFF
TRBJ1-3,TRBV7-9,CASSPDGRSGNTIYF
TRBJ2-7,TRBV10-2,CASSENGVGLVEQYF
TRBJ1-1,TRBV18,CASSPWVGGSNTEAFF